Each of the 20 T cell receptor beta chains below was sequenced from the same sample in a study of technical replicates of blood from a handful of donors. Sequenced by immunoSEQ multiplex PCR; TCRdb stores in-frame clones only, minus some. The sample holds approximately 94,000 clones; 90% to 97% are singletons and the top ten take approximately 0.36%. Sequencing was performed on T cells isolated from PBMCs. The source is a human donor in good health.

The rearrangement links TRBV5-4 to TRBJ1-1, with D perhaps TRBD1 (5 bases). The ends were cut back, 4 bases at V and 4 bases at J, with 14 bases in the middle. The CDR3 runs to 14 residues. The germline V gene encodes CDR1 SGHNT and CDR2 YYREEE (reference sequence). The CDR3: CASSRYSGGTEAFF. The DNA of the CDR3 is TGTGCCAGCAGCCGCTATAGCGGGGGCACTGAAGCTTTCTTT.

The chain's CDR3 is CASSLSWSTDTQYF. CDR3 DNA: TGTGCCAGCAGCTTAAGCTGGAGCACAGATACGCAGTATTTT. The chain is built from TRBV11-2 and TRBJ2-3; D is unresolved. Germline V gives CDR1 SGHAT, CDR2 FQNNGV. The CDR3 is 14 residues long. Trimming pared 2 bases from V and 0 bases from J, leaving 6 bases between.

The rearrangement uses TRBV27 and TRBJ2-7, with 9 bases matching TRBD2. Germline assignment: CDR1 MNHEY and CDR2 SMNVEV (reference sequence). V lost 10 bases to trimming and J lost 7 bases; unmatched junction nucleotides: 14. CDR3 size: 14 residues. CDR3 region: CATTQVSGSGEQYF. The CDR3 bases are TGTGCCACAACCCAGGTTAGCGGGAGTGGAGAGCAGTACTTC.

This clone was seen a few times. This rearrangement joins TRBV15 to TRBJ2-1, with 9 bases that match TRBD2. This CDR3 region has 21 residues. V shed 7 bases, J shed 9 bases, and the junction held 31 bases outside the gene matches. Germline lookup yields CDR1 LNHNV and CDR2 YYDKDF (reference sequence). In DNA form, the CDR3 reads TGTGCCACCACCCTTCGGTCTGGGGACGGAAGGGCGGGAGGGCCACGCGTTGAGCAGTTCTTC. The encoded protein is CATTLRSGDGRAGGPRVEQFF.

The genes are TRBV14 and TRBJ1-1; D unresolved. The CDR3 extends over 14 amino acids. Germline lookup yields CDR1 SGHDN and CDR2 FVKESK. V lost 0 bases and J 5 bases, leaving 10 bases between the germline ends. The CDR3 DNA is TGTGCCAGCAGCCAAGAACTAGCGGGGACTGAAGCTTTCTTT. Its translation: CASSQELAGTEAFF.

This clone appeared a few times. The gene calls are TRBV15 and TRBJ1-1, with TRBD1 matching over 7 bases. The V gene end was trimmed by 5 bases and the J gene end by 5 bases; junction bases not matched to a gene: 14. Per the germline V gene, CDR1 is LNHNV and CDR2 is YYDKDF (reference sequence). CDR3 size: 16 residues. As DNA, the CDR3 is TGTGCCACCAGCGCCTCACACTCTCAGGGGGGAACTGAAGCTTTCTTT. As protein: CATSASHSQGGTEAFF.

This chain uses TRBV28 with TRBJ1-4, with TRBD1 matching 7 bases. Unmatched junction bases numbered 9, after V lost 6 bases and J lost 8 bases. The CDR3 has 14 residues. From germline, CDR1 is MDHEN and CDR2 SYDVKM. The CDR3 DNA sequence: TGTGCCAGCAGCATGACAGGGTGGGAGGAAAAACTGTTTTTT. This sequence encodes CASSMTGWEEKLFF. Combining the CDR3 with reference TRBV28 and TRBJ1-4 gives the whole variable domain DVKVTQSSRYLVKRTGEKVFLECVQDMDHENMFWYRQDPGLGLRLIYFSYDVKMKEKGDIPEGYSVSREKKERFSLILESASTNQTSMYLCASSMTGWEEKLFFGSGTQLSVL.

The V gene is TRBV14, the J gene TRBJ2-5; tentatively, D is TRBD1 (5 bases). This CDR3 has 13 residues. Trimming cost V 2 bases and J 5 bases, with 9 bases left between them. CDR1 is SGHDN, CDR2 FVKESK, per germline. CDR3: CASSQQGWETQYF. The CDR3 DNA is TGTGCCAGCAGCCAACAGGGTTGGGAGACCCAGTACTTC.

The V and J genes are TRBV9 and TRBJ2-1; 9 nucleotides agree with TRBD2. Germline lookup yields CDR1 SGDLS and CDR2 YYNGEE. This CDR3 has 17 amino acids. The V and J ends lost 4 bases and 4 bases, in that order; junction bases with no gene match: 12. The CDR3 spells CASSPQTSGVIYNEQFF. CDR3 in DNA: TGTGCCAGCAGCCCCCAGACTAGCGGAGTTATTTACAATGAGCAGTTCTTC.

This chain links TRBV28 with TRBJ1-1; no clear D. Germline lookup yields CDR1 MDHEN and CDR2 SYDVKM. V lost 3 bases and J 7 bases, leaving 12 bases between the germline ends. The CDR3 covers 13 residues. The CDR3 region has the DNA TGTGCCAGCAGTTTTGGAGGGATCGTTGAAGCTTTCTTT. This gives the protein CASSFGGIVEAFF.

V gene TRBV9 combines with J gene TRBJ1-1; maybe TRBD1 (6 bases). The CDR3 has 16 amino acids. The germline V gene encodes CDR1 SGDLS and CDR2 YYNGEE. Trimming removed 0 bases at V and 3 bases at J, with 15 bases between. The CDR3 coding sequence is TGTGCCAGCAGCGTAGCTCTTACAGGGTCGGACACTGAAGCTTTCTTT. This codes for CASSVALTGSDTEAFF.

Concerning this clone itself: Other DNA variants within this sample encode the same CDR3. This chain connects TRBV29-1 to TRBJ2-5, with 7 bases matching TRBD1. Germline lookup yields CDR1 SQVTM and CDR2 ANQGSEA. Losses at the gene ends were 6 bases for V and 3 bases for J; bases not matched to a gene: 4. This CDR3 has 12 residues. The CDR3 reads CSVRDSKETQYF. CDR3 in DNA: TGCAGCGTGAGGGACAGCAAAGAGACCCAGTACTTC.

The chain carries TRBV7-2 and TRBJ2-1; 10 bases agree with TRBD2. The CDR3 extends over 17 amino acids. From germline, CDR1 is SGHTA and CDR2 FQGNSA. Losses at the gene ends were 5 bases for V and 4 bases for J; bases not matched to a gene: 11. CDR3 protein: CASSPNLISGRYNEQFF. As DNA, the CDR3 is TGTGCCAGCAGCCCAAACCTTATTAGCGGGAGGTACAATGAGCAGTTCTTC.

CDR3 loop: CASSLMAGLGNEQFF. The CDR3 nucleotides read TGTGCCAGCTCCTTAATGGCGGGACTTGGGAATGAGCAGTTCTTC. The chain links TRBV6-5 to TRBJ2-1; a weak D match, TRBD2 (6 bases). Per germline, CDR1 MNHEY and CDR2 SVGAGI. The V end lost 8 bases, the J end lost 7 bases, and 21 bases lay between the germline ends. This CDR3 contains 15 residues.

This clone was counted a few times. The chain is built from TRBV10-3 and TRBJ2-5; 11 nucleotides match TRBD2. This CDR3 has 18 residues. Losses at the gene ends were 7 bases for V and 5 bases for J; bases not matched to a gene: 18. From germline, CDR1 is ENHRY and CDR2 SYGVKD. The CDR3 loop reads CAINGPIAGGPGLETQYF. The DNA for the CDR3 is TGTGCCATCAATGGACCCATAGCGGGAGGGCCCGGTTTGGAGACCCAGTACTTC.

The chain employs TRBV4-1 and TRBJ2-1; 9 bases agree with TRBD2. Per germline, CDR1 MGHRA and CDR2 YSYEKL. V lost 0 bases to trimming and J lost 9 bases; unmatched junction nucleotides: 12. This CDR3 is built from 17 residues. The CDR3 sequence is CASSQDQGAGGGSEQFF. Written as DNA, the CDR3 is TGCGCCAGCAGCCAAGATCAGGGAGCGGGAGGAGGAAGTGAGCAGTTCTTC.

The chain couples TRBV30 to TRBJ2-6; the D gene is possibly TRBD2 (5 bases). Germline V gene lookup returns CDR1 GTSNPN and CDR2 SVGIG (reference sequence). The CDR3 extends over 14 amino acids. V shed 1 base and J shed 4 bases, with 8 bases lying between them. CDR3 protein: CAWSEGAGANVLTF. The CDR3 DNA reads as TGTGCCTGGAGTGAGGGAGCGGGGGCCAACGTCCTGACTTTC. The full variable domain, its missing parts supplied by reference TRBV30 and TRBJ2-6, is SQTIHQWPATLVQPVGSPLSLECTVEGTSNPNLYWYRQAAGRGLQLLFYSVGIGQISSEVPQNLSASRPQDRQFILSSKKLLLSDSGFYLCAWSEGAGANVLTFGAGSRLTVL.

The genes are TRBV9 and TRBJ1-2; a weak D match, TRBD1 (6 bases). V was pared by 0 bases and J by 6 bases, with 18 bases between. This CDR3 spans 16 amino acids. Germline V gene lookup returns CDR1 SGDLS and CDR2 YYNGEE. CDR3 sequence: CASSVGGVIRGDGYTF. CDR3 nucleotides: TGTGCCAGCAGCGTAGGGGGAGTAATCAGGGGCGATGGCTACACCTTC.

In this sample, this clone turned up once. The gene calls are TRBV6-5 and TRBJ2-7; 9 positions agree with TRBD1. CDR1 and CDR2 (germline): MNHEY, SVGAGI. The CDR3 contains 16 residues. Trimming cost V 1 base and J 5 bases; bases outside gene matches: 9. CDR3 DNA sequence: TGTGCCAGCAGTTACTTCCCGGGACAGGGATTAGACGAGCAGTACTTC. Amino acid sequence: CASSYFPGQGLDEQYF.

The gene calls are TRBV30 and TRBJ2-3; 7 nucleotides match TRBD1. After removal of 1 base from V and 1 base from J, the junction contained 5 bases not matched to a gene. The germline CDR1 and CDR2 sequences are GTSNPN and SVGIG (reference sequence). The CDR3 has 15 residues. CDR3 region: CAWSGDSRGTDTQYF. The DNA for the CDR3 is TGTGCCTGGAGTGGGGACAGTAGGGGCACAGATACGCAGTATTTT.